The 18 T cell receptor beta chains reported below all come from one sample, sequenced in a study of shared clonotypes between healthy human individuals. Using immunoSEQ multiplex PCR, the repertoire was profiled, and TCRdb retains in-frame clones only, with some absent. The data show about 800,000 clones, with around 96% seen just once and approximately 0.2% held by the top ten. Terminally differentiated effector memory CD45RA+ cells were left out of the naive CD8 fraction, which was CD45RO-negative and positively selected for CCR7. Specimen: naive CD8+ T cells sorted from blood. The receptors were gathered from a man younger than 45 in good health.

V and J are TRBV5-6 and TRBJ2-3, with D perhaps matching TRBD1 or TRBD2 (6 bases each). V lost 0 bases to trimming and J lost 0 bases, with 17 bases between them. The germline V gene has CDR1 SGHDT and CDR2 YYEEEE. The CDR3 consists of 18 residues. CDR3 in DNA: TGTGCCAGCAGCTTGGCCGGGACGGGGGCGCTTAGCACAGATACGCAGTATTTT. It encodes CASSLAGTGALSTDTQYF. The variable domain in full, completed from reference TRBV5-6 and TRBJ2-3, reads DAGVTQSPTHLIKTRGQQVTLRCSPKSGHDTVSWYQQALGQGPQFIFQYYEEEERQRGNFPDRFSGHQFPNYSSELNVNALLLGDSALYLCASSLAGTGALSTDTQYFGPGTRLTVL.

This chain links TRBV4-1 with TRBJ2-1; the match to TRBD2 covers 11 bases. Germline V gene sequence: CDR1 MGHRA, CDR2 YSYEKL. J was trimmed by 3 bases and V by 2 bases; bases with no gene match: 6. This CDR3 comprises 17 residues. CDR3 loop: CASSQPGLAVNYNEQFF. For the CDR3, the DNA is TGCGCCAGCAGCCAACCGGGACTAGCGGTCAACTACAATGAGCAGTTCTTC.

The chain carries TRBV28 and TRBJ2-7; D might be TRBD2 (6 bases). Germline V lookup: CDR1 MDHEN, CDR2 SYDVKM. V lost 2 bases and J 0 bases, leaving 11 bases between the germline ends. This CDR3 contains 15 residues. The CDR3: CASSLISGSSYEQYF. CDR3 in DNA: TGTGCCAGCAGTTTAATTAGCGGCAGCTCCTACGAGCAGTACTTC.

In the case of this clone: Other DNA sequences of this sample code for an identical CDR3. The J gene is TRBJ2-6, the V gene TRBV4-1; D remains ambiguous. V shed 1 base and J shed 3 bases, with 4 bases lying between them. The germline V gene has CDR1 MGHRA and CDR2 YSYEKL. This CDR3 has 14 residues. The CDR3 DNA follows: TGCGCCAGCAGCCAAGTTAGTGGGGCCAACGTCCTGACTTTC. Its protein is CASSQVSGANVLTF.

The chain couples TRBV4-1 to TRBJ2-7; TRBD2 aligns across 7 bases. This CDR3 has 13 residues. Germline V gives CDR1 MGHRA, CDR2 YSYEKL. V lost 2 bases and J lost 6; bases outside the gene matches: 4. As DNA, the CDR3 is TGCGCCAGCAGCCAACCAAGGGAGGGCGAGCAGTACTTC. As protein: CASSQPREGEQYF.

With regard to this clone: This specimen includes other DNA sequences encoding the same CDR3. This chain links TRBV27 with TRBJ2-7; no firm D call. Germline CDR1 reads MNHEY; CDR2 reads SMNVEV (reference sequence). Trimming removed 2 bases at V and 2 bases at J, with 7 bases between. CDR3 length: 13 residues. The CDR3 bases are TGTGCCAGCAGTTTAGCGGAGACCTACGAGCAGTACTTC. This codes for CASSLAETYEQYF.

The sample holds one count of this clone. The CDR3 region has the DNA TGCGCCAGCAGCTCCCCAGGGGGGTCGGACACCGGGGAGCTGTTTTTT. This encodes CASSSPGGSDTGELFF. The genes are TRBV5-1 and TRBJ2-2; maybe TRBD1 (7 bases). Trimming took 3 bases from V and 3 from J, leaving 15 bases between them. Germline V gene lookup returns CDR1 SGHRS and CDR2 YFSETQ. CDR3 length equals 16 residues.

The V gene is TRBV5-1, the J gene TRBJ2-7; D perhaps matches TRBD1 (5 bases). Deletions cut 2 bases from V and 2 bases from J, with 17 bases between. The CDR3 covers 16 residues. Germline CDR1 and CDR2: SGHRS and YFSETQ. The DNA of the CDR3 is TGCGCCAGCAGCTTAACAGGCGCTCCCGCTCCCTACGAGCAGTACTTC. The encoded protein is CASSLTGAPAPYEQYF.

The genes are TRBV27 and TRBJ2-1, with D unclear. Germline values: CDR1 MNHEY, CDR2 SMNVEV (reference sequence). There are 14 residues in the CDR3. V shed 7 bases and J shed 6 bases, with 16 bases lying between them. The CDR3: CASKSAPLGNEQFF. In DNA, the CDR3 is TGTGCCAGCAAATCAGCGCCCCTCGGCAATGAGCAGTTCTTC.

The V and J genes are TRBV4-3 and TRBJ2-7; the match to TRBD1 covers 9 bases. This CDR3 is 16 amino acids long. V was clipped by 4 bases and J by 3 bases; unmatched bases: 10. CDR1 and CDR2 (germline): LGHNA, YSLEER. In nucleotides, the CDR3 is TGCGCCAGCAGCCGCACCCCGGGACAGGGTTTCTACGAGCAGTACTTC. Translating it yields CASSRTPGQGFYEQYF.

The gene calls are TRBV6-5 and TRBJ2-7; D is tentatively TRBD1 or TRBD2 (5 bases each). Trimming pared 11 bases from V and 7 bases from J, leaving 24 bases between. Per germline, CDR1 MNHEY and CDR2 SVGAGI. This CDR3 has 14 residues. CDR3 sequence reads: CACSINGAYVEQYF. CDR3 sequence (DNA): TGTGCCTGCTCAATTAACGGGGCGTACGTAGAGCAGTACTTC.

The V and J genes are TRBV6-5 and TRBJ1-1; a weak D match, TRBD1 (6 bases). V dropped 0 bases and J dropped 1 base, with 12 bases sitting between them. The CDR3 has 16 residues. CDR1 MNHEY and CDR2 SVGAGI come from the germline V gene. The CDR3 sequence: CASSYSPQGRNTEAFF. CDR3 nucleotide sequence: TGTGCCAGCAGTTACTCCCCACAGGGCCGGAACACTGAAGCTTTCTTT.

The chain's CDR3 is CSARLASGSNEQFF. The CDR3 coding sequence is TGCAGCGCCCGGTTAGCTAGCGGGAGCAATGAGCAGTTCTTC. The genes are TRBV29-1 and TRBJ2-1; 10 bases match TRBD2. The ends lost 7 bases at V and 6 bases at J; junction bases unmatched: 9. CDR1 and CDR2 (germline): SQVTM, ANQGSEA. The CDR3 runs 14 residues.

The chain combines TRBV27 with TRBJ1-1; D gene ambiguous. V lost 2 bases to trimming and J lost 0 bases, with 10 bases between them. Germline loops: CDR1 MNHEY, CDR2 SMNVEV (reference sequence). The CDR3 is 15 residues long. CDR3 in amino acids: CASSLPGRMNTEAFF. The CDR3 DNA sequence: TGTGCCAGCAGTTTACCTGGTAGAATGAACACTGAAGCTTTCTTT.

This chain links TRBV9 with TRBJ2-1, with 7 bases fitting TRBD2. Germline V CDR1 and CDR2: SGDLS, YYNGEE. The CDR3 extends over 15 amino acids. V gave up 2 bases and J gave up 5 bases; unmatched junction bases: 7. CDR3 nucleotide sequence: TGTGCCAGCAGCGTGTTTGCGGGAGACAACAATGAGCAGTTCTTC. It specifies CASSVFAGDNNEQFF.

V usage is TRBV15 and J usage is TRBJ2-7; D is possibly TRBD2 (5 bases). The V end was cut by 10 bases, the J end by 2 bases, with 15 bases between. Germline V gene data show CDR1 as LNHNV and CDR2 as YYDKDF (reference sequence). The CDR3 consists of 13 residues. CDR3 in DNA: TGTGCCATCGCGGTTGGGGAGACCTACGAGCAGTACTTC. Residues: CAIAVGETYEQYF.

The J gene is TRBJ2-6, the V gene TRBV9; tentative D call: TRBD1 (6 bases). The germline V and J ends were trimmed by 4 bases and 2 bases, with 10 bases remaining between them. CDR1 and CDR2 from the germline V gene are SGDLS and YYNGEE. CDR3 length: 15 residues. The CDR3 region is CASSRAGAGANVLTF. The DNA for the CDR3 is TGTGCCAGCAGCAGGGCAGGGGCTGGGGCCAACGTCCTGACTTTC.

This chain links TRBV5-1 with TRBJ1-3; no clear D. The V gene's germline CDR1 is SGHRS and CDR2 YFSETQ. The CDR3 spans 15 residues. Trimming removed 0 bases from V and 0 bases from J, with 7 bases in between. The CDR3 is CASSLGEDSGNTIYF. The CDR3 DNA follows: TGCGCCAGCAGCTTGGGTGAGGACTCTGGAAACACCATATATTTT. The full variable domain, with the rest looked up from reference TRBV5-1 and TRBJ1-3, is KAGVTQTPRYLIKTRGQQVTLSCSPISGHRSVSWYQQTPGQGLQFLFEYFSETQRNKGNFPGRFSGRQFSNSRSEMNVSTLELGDSALYLCASSLGEDSGNTIYFGEGSWLTVV.